This T cell receptor beta chain was recorded in a study of cytomegalovirus exposure and HLA in healthy donors. Across the whole study: There were 90 million to 140 million unique TCR beta sequences, drawn from around 180 million T cells, in an earlier analysis. Study observations and caveats: Highest at DRB1 and lowest at HLA-C, TCR association rates differed among HLA loci in a later analysis. CMV antigen specificity was confirmed in vitro for a few CMV-associated chains.

This clone was recorded once. The antigen is unknown. PCR amplification relied on 60 Vbeta primers (plus 13 Jbeta primers). This table comes from immunoSEQ multiplex PCR, and its TCRdb copy is limited to in-frame clones, with some not included. The table includes 170,000 or so clones, around three quarters detected once. Germline CDR1 reads MNHNS; CDR2 reads SASEGT. With V trimmed by 8 bases and J by 5 bases, 5 bases remained unmatched. The CDR3 has 12 amino acids. These donors, healthy bone marrow donors, were studied. V is TRBV6-1 and J is TRBJ2-5; 7 nucleotides line up with TRBD1. The TCR originated in a boy aged 5-17 years in good health and CMV-seronegative. The sequencing input was PBMCs. As DNA, the CDR3 is TGTGCCAGCCGCGACAGGGTGGAGACCCAGTACTTC. It codes for CASRDRVETQYF.